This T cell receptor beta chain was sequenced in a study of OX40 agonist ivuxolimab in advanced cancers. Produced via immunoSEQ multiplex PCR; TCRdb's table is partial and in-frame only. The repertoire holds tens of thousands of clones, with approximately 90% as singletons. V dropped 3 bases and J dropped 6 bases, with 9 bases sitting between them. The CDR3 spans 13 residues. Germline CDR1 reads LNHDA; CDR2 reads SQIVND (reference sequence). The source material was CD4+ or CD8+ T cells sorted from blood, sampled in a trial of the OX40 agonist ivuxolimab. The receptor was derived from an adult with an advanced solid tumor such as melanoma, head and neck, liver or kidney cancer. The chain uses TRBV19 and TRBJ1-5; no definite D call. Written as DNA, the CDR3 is TGTGCCAGTAGTATCTCTCTCCCTCAGCCCCAGCATTTT. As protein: CASSISLPQPQHF.